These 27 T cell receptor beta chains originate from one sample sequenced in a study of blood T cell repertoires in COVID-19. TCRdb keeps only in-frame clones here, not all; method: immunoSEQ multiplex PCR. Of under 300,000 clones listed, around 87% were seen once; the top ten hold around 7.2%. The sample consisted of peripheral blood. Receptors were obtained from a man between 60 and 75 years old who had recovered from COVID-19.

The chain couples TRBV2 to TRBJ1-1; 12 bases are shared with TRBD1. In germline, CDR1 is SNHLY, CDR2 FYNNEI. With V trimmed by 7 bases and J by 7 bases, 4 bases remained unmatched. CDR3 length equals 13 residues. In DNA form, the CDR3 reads TGTGCCAGCAAGGGACAGGGGGCCGGTGAAGCTTTCTTT. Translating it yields CASKGQGAGEAFF.

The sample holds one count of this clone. CDR3 nucleotides: TGCAGCGTTGAAGCGGCCGGGGAGCTGTTTTTT. Translation gives CSVEAAGELFF. V is TRBV29-1 and J is TRBJ2-2; unclear D gene. The V gene lost 1 base and the J gene lost 6 bases, with 3 bases spanning the gap. Germline V CDR1 and CDR2: SQVTM, ANQGSEA. This CDR3 contains 11 residues.

CDR3 sequence reads: CAISESSNPFGLTQRGANVLTF. DNA of the CDR3: TGTGCCATCAGTGAGTCGTCCAACCCTTTCGGACTTACTCAGAGGGGGGCCAACGTCCTGACTTTC. The J gene is TRBJ2-6, the V gene TRBV10-3; possible D gene TRBD2, 5 bases. Trimming cost V 0 bases and J 4 bases, with 28 bases left between them. This CDR3 spans 22 amino acids. Germline V lookup: CDR1 ENHRY, CDR2 SYGVKD.

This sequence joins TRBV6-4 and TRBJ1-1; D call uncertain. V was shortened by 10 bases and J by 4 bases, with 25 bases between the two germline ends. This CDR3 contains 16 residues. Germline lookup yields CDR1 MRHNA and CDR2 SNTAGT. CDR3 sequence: CANEEVGAQLSTEAFF. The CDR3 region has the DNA TGTGCCAACGAGGAAGTGGGTGCCCAATTGAGCACTGAAGCTTTCTTT.

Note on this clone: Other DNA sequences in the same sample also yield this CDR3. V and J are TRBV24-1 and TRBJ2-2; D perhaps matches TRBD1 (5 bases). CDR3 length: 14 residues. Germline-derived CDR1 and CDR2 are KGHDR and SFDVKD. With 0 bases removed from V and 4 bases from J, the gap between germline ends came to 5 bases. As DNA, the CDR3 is TGTGCCACCAGTGATTTGAGGGGCACCGGGGAGCTGTTTTTT. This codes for CATSDLRGTGELFF.

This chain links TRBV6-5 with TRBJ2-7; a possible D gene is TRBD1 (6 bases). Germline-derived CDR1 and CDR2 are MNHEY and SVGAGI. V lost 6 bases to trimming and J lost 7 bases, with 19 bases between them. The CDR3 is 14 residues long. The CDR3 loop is CASRTQGGLEEQYV. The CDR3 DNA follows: TGTGCCAGCAGAACCCAAGGGGGATTAGAAGAGCAGTACGTC.

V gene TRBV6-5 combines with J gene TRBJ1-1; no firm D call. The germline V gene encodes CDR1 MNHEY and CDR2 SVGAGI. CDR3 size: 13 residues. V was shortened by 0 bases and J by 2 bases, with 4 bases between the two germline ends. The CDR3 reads CASSYSSNTEAFF. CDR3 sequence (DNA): TGTGCCAGCAGTTACTCGAGTAACACTGAAGCTTTCTTT.

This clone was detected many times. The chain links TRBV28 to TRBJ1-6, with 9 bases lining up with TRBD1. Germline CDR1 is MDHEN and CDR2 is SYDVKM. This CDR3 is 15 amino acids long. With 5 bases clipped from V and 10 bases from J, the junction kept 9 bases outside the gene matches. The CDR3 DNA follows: TGTGCCAGCAGTAAAACCGGGACAGGGCCATCACCCCTCCACTTT. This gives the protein CASSKTGTGPSPLHF.

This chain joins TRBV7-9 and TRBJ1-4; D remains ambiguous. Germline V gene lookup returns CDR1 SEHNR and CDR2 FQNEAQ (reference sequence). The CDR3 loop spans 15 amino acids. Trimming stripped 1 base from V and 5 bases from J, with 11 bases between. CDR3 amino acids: CASSLGQEENEKLFF. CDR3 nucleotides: TGTGCCAGCAGCTTAGGTCAAGAAGAGAATGAAAAACTGTTTTTT.

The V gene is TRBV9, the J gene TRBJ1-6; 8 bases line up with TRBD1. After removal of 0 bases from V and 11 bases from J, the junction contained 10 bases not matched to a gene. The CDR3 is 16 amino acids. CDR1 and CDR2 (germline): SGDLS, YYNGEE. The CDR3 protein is CASSVGGRGLVTPLHF. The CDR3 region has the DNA TGTGCCAGCAGCGTAGGTGGCAGGGGGCTTGTGACACCCCTCCACTTT.

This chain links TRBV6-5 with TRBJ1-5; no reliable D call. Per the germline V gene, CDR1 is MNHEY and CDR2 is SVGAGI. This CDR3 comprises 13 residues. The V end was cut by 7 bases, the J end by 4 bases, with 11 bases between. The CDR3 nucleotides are TGTGCCAGCACAGCGGGAAAGAATCAGCCCCAGCATTTT. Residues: CASTAGKNQPQHF.

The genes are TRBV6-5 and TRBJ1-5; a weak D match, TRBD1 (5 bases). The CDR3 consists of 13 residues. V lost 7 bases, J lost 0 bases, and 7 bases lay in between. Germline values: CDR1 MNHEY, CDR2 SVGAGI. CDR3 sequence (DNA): TGTGCCAGCACCAGGGTTAGCAATCAGCCCCAGCATTTT. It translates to CASTRVSNQPQHF.

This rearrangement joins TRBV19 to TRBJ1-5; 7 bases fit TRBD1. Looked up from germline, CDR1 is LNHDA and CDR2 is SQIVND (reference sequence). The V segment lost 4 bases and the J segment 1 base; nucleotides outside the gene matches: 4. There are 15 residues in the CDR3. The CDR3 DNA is TGTGCCAGTAGTAAACAGGGGTCCAGCAATCAGCCCCAGCATTTT. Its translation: CASSKQGSSNQPQHF.

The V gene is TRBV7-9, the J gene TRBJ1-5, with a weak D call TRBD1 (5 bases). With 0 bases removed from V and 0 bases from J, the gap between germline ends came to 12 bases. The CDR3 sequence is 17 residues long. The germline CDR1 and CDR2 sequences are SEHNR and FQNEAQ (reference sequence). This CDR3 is CASSLAGGPYSNQPQHF. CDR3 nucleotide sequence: TGTGCCAGCAGCTTAGCGGGGGGACCCTATAGCAATCAGCCCCAGCATTTT.

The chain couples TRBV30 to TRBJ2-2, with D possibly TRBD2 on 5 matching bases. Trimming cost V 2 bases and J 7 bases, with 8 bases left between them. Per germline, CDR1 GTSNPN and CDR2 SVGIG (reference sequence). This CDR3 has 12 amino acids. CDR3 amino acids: CAWSKGVGELFF. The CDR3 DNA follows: TGTGCCTGGAGTAAGGGAGTCGGGGAGCTGTTTTTT.

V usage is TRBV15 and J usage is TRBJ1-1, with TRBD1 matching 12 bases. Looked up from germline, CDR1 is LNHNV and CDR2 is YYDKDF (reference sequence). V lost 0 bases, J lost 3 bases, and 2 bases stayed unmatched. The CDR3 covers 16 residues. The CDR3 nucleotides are TGTGCCACCAGCAGAGACGGGACAGGGGGCCACACTGAAGCTTTCTTT. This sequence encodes CATSRDGTGGHTEAFF. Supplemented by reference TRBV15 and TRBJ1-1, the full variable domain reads DAMVIQNPRYQVTQFGKPVTLSCSQTLNHNVMYWYQQKSSQAPKLLFHYYDKDFNNEADTPDNFQSRRPNTSFCFLDIRSPGLGDTAMYLCATSRDGTGGHTEAFFGQGTRLTVV.

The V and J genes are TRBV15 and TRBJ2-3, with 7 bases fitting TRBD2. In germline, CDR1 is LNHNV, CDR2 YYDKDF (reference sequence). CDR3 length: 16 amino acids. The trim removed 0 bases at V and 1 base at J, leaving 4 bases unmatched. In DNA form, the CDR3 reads TGTGCCACCAGCAGAGATCTGGGGGGGGGCACAGATACGCAGTATTTT. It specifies CATSRDLGGGTDTQYF. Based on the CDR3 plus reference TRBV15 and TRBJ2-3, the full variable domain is DAMVIQNPRYQVTQFGKPVTLSCSQTLNHNVMYWYQQKSSQAPKLLFHYYDKDFNNEADTPDNFQSRRPNTSFCFLDIRSPGLGDTAMYLCATSRDLGGGTDTQYFGPGTRLTVL.

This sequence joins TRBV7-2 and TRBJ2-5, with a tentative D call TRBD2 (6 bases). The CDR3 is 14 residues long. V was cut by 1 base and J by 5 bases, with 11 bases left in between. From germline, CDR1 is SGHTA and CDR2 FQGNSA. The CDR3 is CASSLGLVGETQYF. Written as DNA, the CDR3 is TGTGCCAGCAGCTTAGGACTAGTTGGGGAGACCCAGTACTTC.

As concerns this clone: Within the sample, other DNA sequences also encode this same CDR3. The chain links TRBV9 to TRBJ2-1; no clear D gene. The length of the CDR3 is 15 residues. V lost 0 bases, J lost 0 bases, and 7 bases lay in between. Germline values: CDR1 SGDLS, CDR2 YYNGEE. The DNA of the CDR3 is TGTGCCAGCAGCGTAGAAAGAGGCTCCTACAATGAGCAGTTCTTC. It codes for CASSVERGSYNEQFF.

In nucleotides, the CDR3 is TGTGCCAGCAGTTACTCGTGGACTAGCCACGAGCAGTTCTTC. The encoded protein is CASSYSWTSHEQFF. The chain carries TRBV6-5 and TRBJ2-1; 8 nucleotides match TRBD2. The CDR3 has 14 residues. The junction had 5 bases not matched to a gene; V was cut back by 0 bases and J by 10 bases. Germline V CDR1 and CDR2: MNHEY, SVGAGI.

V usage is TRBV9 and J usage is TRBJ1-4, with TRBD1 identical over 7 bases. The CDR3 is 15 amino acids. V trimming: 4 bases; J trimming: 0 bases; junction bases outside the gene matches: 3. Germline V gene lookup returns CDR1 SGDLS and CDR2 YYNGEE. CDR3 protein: CASSSTGATNEKLFF. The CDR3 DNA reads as TGTGCCAGCAGCTCAACAGGGGCAACTAATGAAAAACTGTTTTTT. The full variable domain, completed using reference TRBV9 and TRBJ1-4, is DSGVTQTPKHLITATGQRVTLRCSPRSGDLSVYWYQQSLDQGLQFLIQYYNGEERAKGNILERFSAQQFPDLHSELNLSSLELGDSALYFCASSSTGATNEKLFFGSGTQLSVL.

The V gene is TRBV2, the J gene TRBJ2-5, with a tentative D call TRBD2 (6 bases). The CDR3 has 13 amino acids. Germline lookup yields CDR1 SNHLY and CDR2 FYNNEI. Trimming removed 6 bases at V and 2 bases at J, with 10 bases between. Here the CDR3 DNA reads TGTGCCAGCAGGAAAGGACTACAAGAGACCCAGTACTTC. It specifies CASRKGLQETQYF.

Here the CDR3 DNA reads TGTGCCAGCAGCCCGCGACTAGCGGACGACAATGAGCAGTTCTTC. It encodes CASSPRLADDNEQFF. The chain joins TRBV11-3 to TRBJ2-1, with 9 bases matching TRBD2. The CDR3 is 15 residues long. In germline, CDR1 is SGHNT, CDR2 YENEEA. V lost 5 bases and J lost 5; bases outside the gene matches: 7.

The CDR3 is CASKAEWGGVSLEQYF. CDR3 DNA sequence: TGTGCCAGCAAAGCGGAGTGGGGGGGCGTATCCCTCGAGCAGTACTTC. V gene TRBV2 combines with J gene TRBJ2-7, with D maybe TRBD2 (7 bases). The germline gives CDR1 SNHLY, CDR2 FYNNEI. The germline V and J ends were trimmed by 7 bases and 6 bases, with 25 bases remaining between them. The CDR3 is 16 residues long.

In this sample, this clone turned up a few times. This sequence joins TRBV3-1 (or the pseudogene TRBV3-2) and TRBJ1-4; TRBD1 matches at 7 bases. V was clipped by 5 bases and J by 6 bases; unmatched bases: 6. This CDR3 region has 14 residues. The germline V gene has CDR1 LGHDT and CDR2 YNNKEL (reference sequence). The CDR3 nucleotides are TGTGCCAGCAGCGCCAGGACAGGTTATGAAAAACTGTTTTTT. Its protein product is CASSARTGYEKLFF.

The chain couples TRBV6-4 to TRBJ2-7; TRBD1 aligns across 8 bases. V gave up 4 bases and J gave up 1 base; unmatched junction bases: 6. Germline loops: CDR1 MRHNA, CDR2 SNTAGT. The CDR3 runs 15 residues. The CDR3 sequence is CASSVRQGRSYEQYV. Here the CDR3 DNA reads TGTGCCAGCAGTGTAAGACAGGGGAGATCCTACGAGCAGTACGTC.

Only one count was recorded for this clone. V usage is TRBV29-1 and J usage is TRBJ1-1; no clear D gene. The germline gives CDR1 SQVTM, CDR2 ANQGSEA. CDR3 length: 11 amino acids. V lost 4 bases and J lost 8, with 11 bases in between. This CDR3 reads CSVVGSQEAFF. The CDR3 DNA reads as TGCAGCGTTGTGGGCAGTCAAGAAGCTTTCTTT.